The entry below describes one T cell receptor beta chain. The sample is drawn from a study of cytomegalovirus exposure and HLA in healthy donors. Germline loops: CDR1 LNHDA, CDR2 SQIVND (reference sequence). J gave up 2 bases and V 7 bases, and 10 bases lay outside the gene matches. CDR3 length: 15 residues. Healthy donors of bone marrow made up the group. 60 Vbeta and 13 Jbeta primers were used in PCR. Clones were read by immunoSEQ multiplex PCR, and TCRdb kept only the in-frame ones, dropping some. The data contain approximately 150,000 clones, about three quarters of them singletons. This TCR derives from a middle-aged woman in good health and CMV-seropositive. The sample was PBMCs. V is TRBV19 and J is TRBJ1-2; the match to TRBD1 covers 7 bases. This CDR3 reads CASTSQGSTNYGYTF. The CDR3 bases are TGTGCCAGTACCTCACAGGGGTCCACCAACTATGGCTACACCTTC.